This is a list of T cell receptor beta chains from one sample in a study of T cell responses to AZD1222 COVID-19 vaccine. Profiled with immunoSEQ multiplex PCR; TCRdb holds only in-frame clones, not every one. The data contain over 100,000 clones, approximately 88% of them singletons. Sequencing was performed on peripheral blood, taken on day 0 of AZD1222 vaccination. The receptors come from an adult in good health. Each CDR3 is given with its conserved first and last residue. D genes are given only for firm matches. A clone size is listed for some rows: how often the clone was seen (once, few, many), or a class if it is expanded.

>TRBV30|-|TRBD2|TRBJ2-7
CAWGVAGEQYF
TGTGCCTGGGGGGTAGCGGGGGAGCAGTACTTC
>TRBV19|-|-|TRBJ1-5
CASSIVWTALFNQPQHF
TGTGCCAGTAGTATAGTTTGGACAGCCCTGTTCAATCAGCCCCAGCATTTT
>TRBV12-3/TRBV12-4|-|-|TRBJ2-1
CASSFQGNEQFF
TGTGCCAGCAGTTTTCAGGGAAATGAGCAGTTCTTC
>TRBV29-1|-|TRBD1|TRBJ1-1
CSVDSGTGNTEAFF
TGCAGCGTTGATTCCGGGACAGGGAACACTGAAGCTTTCTTT
>TRBV7-9|-|TRBD1|TRBJ2-7
CASSSGQGGAYEQYF
TGTGCCAGCAGCTCCGGACAGGGTGGGGCCTACGAGCAGTACTTC
>TRBV21-1|few|-|TRBJ1-1
CASSKAQGCTEAFF
TGTGCCAGCAGCAAAGCGCAGGGGTGCACTGAAGCTTTCTTT
>TRBV30|-|TRBD1|TRBJ1-2
CAWTTPGGYYGYTF
TGTGCCTGGACCACCCCAGGGGGCTACTATGGCTACACCTTC
>TRBV7-9|-|-|TRBJ2-3
CASSLDLHTDTQYF
TGTGCCAGCAGCTTAGACTTACACACAGATACGCAGTATTTT
>TRBV5-8|-|-|TRBJ2-1
CASSLSIPGQFF
TGTGCCAGCAGCTTGTCTATTCCGGGGCAGTTCTTC
>TRBV27|-|-|TRBJ2-3
CASSVHGTDTQYF
TGTGCCAGCAGTGTACATGGGACAGATACGCAGTATTTT
>TRBV27|-|-|TRBJ1-5
CASSFSGGAGGNQPQHF
TGTGCCAGCAGTTTCAGCGGGGGGGCTGGCGGCAATCAGCCCCAGCATTTT
>TRBV30|-|-|TRBJ2-7
CAWAPNIVYEQYF
TGTGCCTGGGCCCCCAACATCGTCTACGAGCAGTACTTC
>TRBV5-5|-|TRBD1|TRBJ1-1
CASSPRTGEYGNTEAFF
TGTGCCAGCAGCCCTAGGACAGGAGAGTACGGGAACACTGAAGCTTTCTTT
>TRBV28|-|TRBD1|TRBJ1-6
CASRTTGGSPLHF
TGTGCCAGCAGGACGACAGGGGGCTCACCCCTCCACTTT
>TRBV5-1|-|-|TRBJ1-4
CASSGGTFNEKLFF
TGCGCCAGCAGTGGAGGGACCTTTAATGAAAAACTGTTTTTT
>TRBV10-3|-|-|TRBJ1-2
CAINPSGVLRYGYTF
TGTGCCATCAATCCCTCAGGGGTTTTGAGATATGGCTACACCTTC
>TRBV14|few|-|TRBJ2-3
CASSQTRSTDTQYF
TGTGCCAGCAGCCAGACCCGCAGCACAGATACGCAGTATTTT
>TRBV10-3|once|-|TRBJ2-7
CAISVNQVDEQYF
TGTGCCATCAGTGTGAATCAGGTGGACGAGCAGTACTTC
>TRBV12-3/TRBV12-4|-|-|TRBJ1-1
CASSFRGNTEAFF
TGTGCCAGCAGTTTCCGGGGGAACACTGAAGCTTTCTTT
>TRBV27|few|-|TRBJ1-1
CASSLGGNTEAFF
TGTGCCAGCAGTTTGGGGGGGAACACTGAAGCTTTCTTT
>TRBV7-6|-|TRBD2|TRBJ2-7
CASSFSGGNTYEQYF
TGTGCCAGCAGCTTTAGCGGGGGAAATACCTACGAGCAGTACTTC
>TRBV7-3|-|-|TRBJ1-2
CASSSLAWSGYTF
TGTGCCAGCAGCTCCCTCGCCTGGTCTGGCTACACCTTC
>TRBV6-1|-|-|TRBJ1-1
CASSEARTPYEAFF
TGTGCCAGCAGTGAAGCAAGGACCCCCTATGAAGCTTTCTTT
>TRBV15|-|-|TRBJ1-4
CATSRHRDPNEKLFF
TGTGCCACCAGCAGACACAGGGATCCTAATGAAAAACTGTTTTTT
>TRBV5-1|-|TRBD2|TRBJ2-2
CASSLEASGTNTGELFF
TGCGCCAGCAGCTTGGAGGCTAGCGGGACGAACACCGGGGAGCTGTTTTTT
>TRBV6-5|-|-|TRBJ1-3
CASTEISGNTIYF
TGTGCCAGCACGGAAATCTCTGGAAACACCATATATTTT
>TRBV27|-|TRBD2|TRBJ2-3
CASHPPAGGPDTQYF
TGTGCCAGCCACCCACCGGCGGGGGGGCCAGATACGCAGTATTTT
>TRBV21-1|-|-|TRBJ1-1
CASSKRLCTEAFF
TGTGCCAGCAGCAAACGGCTATGCACTGAAGCTTTCTTT
>TRBV19|-|TRBD1|TRBJ1-4
CASNHQGGNEKLFF
TGTGCCAGTAATCACCAGGGGGGTAATGAAAAACTGTTTTTT
>TRBV4-3|-|-|TRBJ1-2
CASSQEPTRGHYGYTF
TGCGCCAGCAGCCAAGAGCCTACTCGGGGTCACTATGGCTACACCTTC
>TRBV30|-|-|TRBJ2-7
CAWSVLDYRYEQYF
TGTGCCTGGAGTGTTTTGGACTACCGCTACGAGCAGTACTTC
>TRBV4-1|-|-|TRBJ1-4
CASSQQTGATNEKLFF
TGCGCCAGCAGCCAGCAAACGGGGGCAACTAATGAAAAACTGTTTTTT
>TRBV2|-|TRBD1|TRBJ1-1
CASRKQGPYTEAFF
TGTGCCAGCAGGAAACAGGGGCCGTACACTGAAGCTTTCTTT
>TRBV2|-|TRBD1|TRBJ1-6
CASSVPGQGSPLHF
TGTGCCAGCAGTGTCCCGGGACAGGGCTCACCCCTCCACTTT
>TRBV30|-|TRBD1|TRBJ1-6
CAWSGQGIASPLHF
TGTGCCTGGAGTGGACAGGGAATAGCATCACCCCTCCACTTT
>TRBV6-5|-|-|TRBJ1-1
CASSRVMNTEAFF
TGTGCCAGCAGCAGGGTCATGAACACTGAAGCTTTCTTT
>TRBV9|-|-|TRBJ1-1
CASSVDRMNTEAFF
TGTGCCAGCAGCGTAGACAGAATGAACACTGAAGCTTTCTTT
>TRBV6-5|-|TRBD1|TRBJ2-7
CASRNGQGIHEQYF
TGTGCCAGCAGAAACGGACAGGGGATCCACGAGCAGTACTTC
>TRBV15|-|-|TRBJ1-1
CATSRTILGVEAFF
TGTGCCACCAGCAGAACAATCCTAGGGGTTGAAGCTTTCTTT
>TRBV27|-|TRBD1|TRBJ2-7
CASRTGASEQYF
TGTGCCAGCAGGACAGGGGCGTCCGAGCAGTACTTC
>TRBV12-3/TRBV12-4|-|-|TRBJ1-2
CASSLARSYGYTF
TGTGCCAGCAGTCTCGCTCGGTCCTATGGCTACACCTTC
>TRBV12-5|few|-|TRBJ1-1
CASDQTGNTEAFF
TGTGCTAGTGACCAGACAGGGAACACTGAAGCTTTCTTT
>TRBV5-1|-|-|TRBJ1-4
CASSLRPGAGAREKLFF
TGCGCCAGCAGCTTGAGACCGGGGGCGGGCGCACGGGAAAAACTGTTTTTT
>TRBV9|-|-|TRBJ2-2
CASGELFF
TGTGCCAGCGGGGAGCTGTTTTTT
>TRBV5-1|-|TRBD1|TRBJ1-2
CASSTGDRLGNYGYTF
TGCGCCAGCAGCACAGGGGACAGACTGGGAAACTATGGCTACACCTTC
>TRBV5-1|-|TRBD2|TRBJ2-5
CASSLAAGGPQETQYF
TGCGCCAGCAGCTTGGCAGCGGGGGGGCCTCAAGAGACCCAGTACTTC
>TRBV5-5|-|-|TRBJ1-2
CASSLSGEIGYTF
TGTGCCAGCAGTCTTTCGGGGGAAATTGGCTACACCTTC
>TRBV30|-|TRBD1|TRBJ1-3
CAWSKGTGGNTIYF
TGTGCCTGGAGTAAGGGGACAGGCGGAAACACCATATATTTT
>TRBV6-5|-|TRBD1|TRBJ2-7
CASSTRDRANYEQYF
TGTGCCAGCAGCACTAGGGACAGGGCCAACTACGAGCAGTACTTC
>TRBV29-1|once|-|TRBJ1-2
CSVTTGANYGYTF
TGCAGCGTTACAACGGGAGCTAACTATGGCTACACCTTC
>TRBV5-6|-|-|TRBJ1-1
CASSLGGSRAFF
TGTGCCAGCAGCTTGGGGGGATCCCGGGCTTTCTTT
>TRBV9|-|-|TRBJ1-2
CASSAWGSGYTF
TGTGCCAGCAGCGCTTGGGGGTCTGGCTACACCTTC
>TRBV9|-|-|TRBJ1-2
CASSVGLDYTF
TGTGCCAGCAGCGTTGGGTTAGACTACACCTTC
>TRBV29-1|once|-|TRBJ1-1
CSVPGWAGEAFF
TGCAGCGTTCCCGGCTGGGCGGGCGAAGCTTTCTTT
>TRBV9|-|-|TRBJ1-1
CASSATAMNTEAFF
TGTGCCAGCAGCGCGACAGCGATGAACACTGAAGCTTTCTTT
>TRBV10-2|-|-|TRBJ2-7
CASSGNYEQYF
TGCGCCAGCAGCGGAAACTACGAGCAGTACTTC
>TRBV7-9|-|-|TRBJ2-5
CASTLIGQGLETQYF
TGTGCCAGCACCCTAATTGGGCAGGGCCTGGAGACCCAGTACTTC
>TRBV4-3|-|TRBD1|TRBJ1-6
CASSLTGGDSPLHF
TGCGCCAGCAGCCTAACAGGGGGGGATTCACCCCTCCACTTT
>TRBV9|-|TRBD2|TRBJ2-5
CASSAQDDSGGQETQYF
TGTGCCAGCAGCGCCCAAGACGATAGCGGGGGACAAGAGACCCAGTACTTC